This record concerns one TCR beta chain sequence. Its target is not known. These data are taken from a study of beta chain features in type 1 diabetes. About the research overall: Taken together, all samples contributed some 100 million examined sorted cells.

Study-level findings and limits: Fewer junction insertions and more nucleotide deletions appeared in type 1 diabetes patients.

Blood was drawn once from each donor into heparinised tubes. The draws averaged about 0.11 L. CD45RO/CCR7/CD25/CD127/CD95/CD27 sorting isolated CD4+ naive, central memory, regulatory and stem cell-like memory cells. Expressed TCRB transcripts got sequenced, as all isolated RNA was reverse transcribed. TCRdb's copy holds only in-frame clones and misses some; the assay was immunoSEQ multiplex PCR. This table has 430,000 or so clones, more than 9.5% appearing once. The sequenced material came from naive CD4+ T cells from blood. The source of this sequence is a woman aged 18-29 years in good health.

CDR3 amino acids: CASSLVLAGGSDTQYF. The CDR3 DNA is TGTGCCAGCAGCTTGGTCCTAGCGGGGGGCTCGGATACGCAGTATTTT. The chain is built from TRBV5-4 and TRBJ2-3; 11 nucleotides agree with TRBD2. Germline V gene data show CDR1 as SGHNT and CDR2 as YYREEE (reference sequence). This CDR3 is built from 16 residues. V was pared by 0 bases and J by 6 bases, with 6 bases of the junction left unmatched.